These T cell receptor beta chains were read from a single sample in a study of blood T cell repertoires in COVID-19. TCRdb's copy holds only in-frame clones and misses some; the assay was immunoSEQ multiplex PCR. The repertoire holds some 70,000 clones, 75% to 90% seen once, with around 7.9% in the top ten. The specimen sequenced was peripheral blood. These receptors were taken from a man aged 50 or older with active COVID-19. Each CDR3 is given with its conserved first and last residue. Fields, in order: V gene, J gene, D gene, clone size, CDR3 protein, CDR3 DNA. The D gene is left open where the match is weak. Not all rows give a size; the values are once, few, many and, for expanded clones, a class.

V gene: TRBV7-8
J gene: TRBJ2-2
D gene: TRBD1
clone size: .
CDR3 protein: CASSLPNGTGKLFF
CDR3 DNA: TGTGCCAGCAGCTTACCTAACGGGACAGGGAAGCTGTTTTTT

V gene: TRBV7-2
J gene: TRBJ1-6
D gene: TRBD1
clone size: once
CDR3 protein: CASSTARQGYNSPLHF
CDR3 DNA: TGTGCCAGCAGCACGGCCCGACAGGGCTATAATTCACCCCTCCACTTT

V gene: TRBV6-4
J gene: TRBJ2-3
D gene: .
clone size: few
CDR3 protein: CASSSGSTDTQYF
CDR3 DNA: TGTGCCAGCAGTAGCGGGAGCACAGATACGCAGTATTTT

V gene: TRBV19
J gene: TRBJ2-7
D gene: TRBD1
clone size: .
CDR3 protein: CASSFRDREQYF
CDR3 DNA: TGTGCCAGTAGTTTCCGGGACAGGGAGCAGTACTTC

V gene: TRBV6-4
J gene: TRBJ2-1
D gene: TRBD2
clone size: .
CDR3 protein: CASSETSGTYNEQFF
CDR3 DNA: TGTGCCAGCAGTGAAACTAGCGGGACGTACAATGAGCAGTTCTTC

V gene: TRBV7-9
J gene: TRBJ2-5
D gene: TRBD2
clone size: .
CDR3 protein: CASSLGLAGAETQYF
CDR3 DNA: TGTGCCAGCAGCTTAGGACTAGCGGGGGCAGAGACCCAGTACTTC

V gene: TRBV6-2/TRBV6-3
J gene: TRBJ2-1
D gene: .
clone size: .
CDR3 protein: CASSYSTARFYNEQFF
CDR3 DNA: TGTGCCAGCAGTTACTCGACCGCTAGATTCTACAATGAGCAGTTCTTC

V gene: TRBV7-3
J gene: TRBJ1-1
D gene: TRBD1
clone size: .
CDR3 protein: CASSRDRGNTEAFF
CDR3 DNA: TGTGCCAGCAGCCGGGACAGGGGGAACACTGAAGCTTTCTTT

V gene: TRBV9
J gene: TRBJ1-1
D gene: .
clone size: .
CDR3 protein: CASSVDPGADTEAFF
CDR3 DNA: TGTGCCAGCAGCGTAGACCCAGGAGCGGACACTGAAGCTTTCTTT

V gene: TRBV15
J gene: TRBJ1-4
D gene: .
clone size: .
CDR3 protein: CATSYRFATNEKLFF
CDR3 DNA: TGTGCCACCAGCTACAGGTTTGCAACTAATGAAAAACTGTTTTTT

V gene: TRBV7-2
J gene: TRBJ1-2
D gene: TRBD1
clone size: .
CDR3 protein: CASSPRTGGGYGYTF
CDR3 DNA: TGTGCCAGCAGCCCCCGGACAGGGGGCGGCTATGGCTACACCTTC

V gene: TRBV27
J gene: TRBJ1-1
D gene: TRBD1
clone size: .
CDR3 protein: CASSRQGASRFNEAFF
CDR3 DNA: TGTGCCAGCAGTAGACAGGGGGCGTCTCGGTTTAATGAAGCTTTCTTT

V gene: TRBV2
J gene: TRBJ1-5
D gene: .
clone size: .
CDR3 protein: CASSELPNQPQHF
CDR3 DNA: TGTGCCAGCAGTGAACTCCCTAATCAGCCCCAGCATTTT

V gene: TRBV2
J gene: TRBJ2-1
D gene: .
clone size: .
CDR3 protein: CASSGEHDSYNEQFF
CDR3 DNA: TGTGCCAGCAGTGGGGAGCACGACTCCTACAATGAGCAGTTCTTC

V gene: TRBV10-3
J gene: TRBJ1-2
D gene: TRBD1
clone size: .
CDR3 protein: CAISEIDRGRGGYTF
CDR3 DNA: TGTGCCATCAGTGAGATAGACAGGGGGCGAGGTGGCTACACCTTC

V gene: TRBV5-4
J gene: TRBJ2-5
D gene: TRBD2
clone size: once
CDR3 protein: CASSLAGGRETQYF
CDR3 DNA: TGTGCCAGCAGTTTAGCGGGGGGGCGGGAGACCCAGTACTTC

V gene: TRBV2
J gene: TRBJ2-1
D gene: .
clone size: .
CDR3 protein: CASSVRGDTPYNEQFF
CDR3 DNA: TGTGCCAGCAGTGTAAGAGGGGACACCCCTTACAATGAGCAGTTCTTC

V gene: TRBV7-9
J gene: TRBJ1-3
D gene: .
clone size: .
CDR3 protein: CASSFSTGNTIYF
CDR3 DNA: TGTGCCAGCAGCTTCAGTACTGGAAACACCATATATTTT

V gene: TRBV5-1
J gene: TRBJ1-4
D gene: .
clone size: .
CDR3 protein: CASSLVGGNEKLFF
CDR3 DNA: TGCGCCAGCAGCTTGGTTGGCGGGAATGAAAAACTGTTTTTT

V gene: TRBV29-1
J gene: TRBJ1-2
D gene: .
clone size: .
CDR3 protein: CSAYSYGYTF
CDR3 DNA: TGCAGCGCTTACAGCTATGGCTACACCTTC

V gene: TRBV28
J gene: TRBJ2-7
D gene: TRBD1
clone size: .
CDR3 protein: CASSFTQGAYEQYF
CDR3 DNA: TGTGCCAGCAGTTTCACCCAGGGGGCCTACGAGCAGTACTTC

V gene: TRBV11-2
J gene: TRBJ2-5
D gene: .
clone size: .
CDR3 protein: CASSVTGGAETQYF
CDR3 DNA: TGTGCCAGCAGCGTCACAGGGGGGGCTGAGACCCAGTACTTC

V gene: TRBV28
J gene: TRBJ2-7
D gene: TRBD1
clone size: .
CDR3 protein: CASSLSGTGAYEQYF
CDR3 DNA: TGTGCCAGCAGTTTATCCGGGACAGGGGCCTACGAGCAGTACTTC

V gene: TRBV6-6
J gene: TRBJ1-2
D gene: .
clone size: .
CDR3 protein: CASIARPGAYGYTF
CDR3 DNA: TGTGCCAGCATTGCACGACCAGGGGCCTATGGCTACACCTTC

V gene: TRBV3-1/TRBV3-2
J gene: TRBJ2-5
D gene: .
clone size: .
CDR3 protein: CASSRQGETQYF
CDR3 DNA: TGTGCCAGCAGCCGGCAGGGGGAGACCCAGTACTTC

V gene: TRBV7-3
J gene: TRBJ1-1
D gene: .
clone size: .
CDR3 protein: CASSFDTGTEAFF
CDR3 DNA: TGTGCCAGCAGCTTTGATACAGGAACTGAAGCTTTCTTT

V gene: TRBV4-3
J gene: TRBJ2-7
D gene: .
clone size: .
CDR3 protein: CASSQDRASRYEQYF
CDR3 DNA: TGCGCCAGCAGCCAAGATAGAGCTAGCAGGTACGAGCAGTACTTC

V gene: TRBV19
J gene: TRBJ1-2
D gene: TRBD1
clone size: .
CDR3 protein: CASSIGDSYGYTF
CDR3 DNA: TGTGCCAGTAGTATTGGGGACAGTTATGGCTACACCTTC

V gene: TRBV9
J gene: TRBJ2-1
D gene: .
clone size: .
CDR3 protein: CASSVGGRAYNEQFF
CDR3 DNA: TGTGCCAGCAGCGTCGGGGGTCGCGCCTACAATGAGCAGTTCTTC

V gene: TRBV2
J gene: TRBJ1-1
D gene: .
clone size: .
CDR3 protein: CASRGQTPNTEAFF
CDR3 DNA: TGTGCCAGCCGCGGACAGACTCCCAACACTGAAGCTTTCTTT

V gene: TRBV7-9
J gene: TRBJ2-3
D gene: .
clone size: .
CDR3 protein: CASSPSGGRYTQYF
CDR3 DNA: TGTGCCAGCAGCCCGTCTGGCGGGCGTTATACGCAGTATTTT

V gene: TRBV18
J gene: TRBJ1-1
D gene: TRBD1
clone size: once
CDR3 protein: CASSGQGANTEAFF
CDR3 DNA: TGTGCCAGCTCAGGACAGGGGGCAAACACTGAAGCTTTCTTT

V gene: TRBV9
J gene: TRBJ2-7
D gene: TRBD1
clone size: .
CDR3 protein: CASSPDRGGRQQYF
CDR3 DNA: TGTGCCAGCAGCCCCGACAGGGGAGGACGTCAGCAGTACTTC

V gene: TRBV9
J gene: TRBJ2-1
D gene: TRBD2
clone size: .
CDR3 protein: CASSVEEASGPEQFF
CDR3 DNA: TGTGCCAGCAGCGTAGAGGAGGCTAGCGGACCTGAGCAGTTCTTC

V gene: TRBV6-1
J gene: TRBJ1-1
D gene: .
clone size: .
CDR3 protein: CASSEALAGASTEAFF
CDR3 DNA: TGTGCCAGCAGTGAAGCGCTCGCGGGGGCCAGTACTGAAGCTTTCTTT

V gene: TRBV19
J gene: TRBJ2-2
D gene: TRBD1
clone size: .
CDR3 protein: CASSTDRGFDTGELFF
CDR3 DNA: TGTGCCAGTAGTACGGACAGGGGGTTCGACACCGGGGAGCTGTTTTTT

V gene: TRBV12-3/TRBV12-4
J gene: TRBJ2-7
D gene: .
clone size: once
CDR3 protein: CASSLAGGVEQYF
CDR3 DNA: TGTGCCAGCAGTTTAGCGGGCGGGGTCGAGCAGTACTTC

V gene: TRBV3-1/TRBV3-2
J gene: TRBJ1-6
D gene: .
clone size: .
CDR3 protein: CASSQDLTGKNSPLHF
CDR3 DNA: TGTGCCAGCAGCCAAGATCTAACAGGGAAAAATTCACCCCTCCACTTT

V gene: TRBV6-1
J gene: TRBJ2-3
D gene: TRBD2
clone size: .
CDR3 protein: CASSVTSGGPFDTQYF
CDR3 DNA: TGTGCCAGCAGTGTAACTAGCGGGGGCCCTTTTGATACGCAGTATTTT

V gene: TRBV5-1
J gene: TRBJ1-2
D gene: .
clone size: .
CDR3 protein: CASSFWGPGTGDHTF
CDR3 DNA: .

V gene: TRBV4-1
J gene: TRBJ2-2
D gene: .
clone size: .
CDR3 protein: CASSHSGSSTGELFF
CDR3 DNA: TGCGCCAGCAGCCACTCAGGGTCGAGCACCGGGGAGCTGTTTTTT

V gene: TRBV29-1
J gene: TRBJ2-2
D gene: .
clone size: .
CDR3 protein: CSVEETGTGELFF
CDR3 DNA: TGCAGCGTTGAAGAGACAGGTACCGGGGAGCTGTTTTTT

V gene: TRBV19
J gene: TRBJ1-5
D gene: TRBD1
clone size: .
CDR3 protein: CASSIGGGRGRSQPQHF
CDR3 DNA: TGTGCCAGTAGTATAGGTGGTGGCAGGGGGCGTAGTCAGCCCCAGCATTTT

V gene: TRBV29-1
J gene: TRBJ2-5
D gene: TRBD2
clone size: .
CDR3 protein: CSVHDPQRGLQETQYF
CDR3 DNA: TGCAGCGTCCATGATCCCCAGCGGGGGCTGCAAGAGACCCAGTACTTC

V gene: TRBV5-6
J gene: TRBJ1-2
D gene: .
clone size: .
CDR3 protein: CASSLGTGTLGYTF
CDR3 DNA: TGTGCCAGCAGCTTAGGCACAGGGACCCTAGGCTACACCTTC

V gene: TRBV27
J gene: TRBJ2-1
D gene: TRBD2
clone size: .
CDR3 protein: CASSLGEGPYNEQFF
CDR3 DNA: TGTGCCAGCAGCCTAGGGGAGGGACCCTACAATGAGCAGTTCTTC

V gene: TRBV2
J gene: TRBJ2-3
D gene: TRBD2
clone size: .
CDR3 protein: CASSEGTSRGDTQYF
CDR3 DNA: TGTGCCAGCAGTGAAGGGACTAGCCGGGGAGATACGCAGTATTTT

V gene: TRBV9
J gene: TRBJ2-5
D gene: TRBD1
clone size: .
CDR3 protein: CASSPQGAGFGETQYF
CDR3 DNA: TGTGCCAGCAGCCCCCAGGGGGCAGGGTTTGGGGAGACCCAGTACTTC

V gene: TRBV19
J gene: TRBJ1-2
D gene: TRBD1
clone size: many
CDR3 protein: CASSLSGQGGFGYTF
CDR3 DNA: TGTGCCAGTAGTCTCTCGGGACAGGGAGGTTTTGGCTACACCTTC

V gene: TRBV6-1
J gene: TRBJ2-7
D gene: TRBD1
clone size: .
CDR3 protein: CASSEGGTGTYEQYF
CDR3 DNA: TGTGCCAGCAGTGAAGGAGGGACAGGGACCTACGAGCAGTACTTC

V gene: TRBV2
J gene: TRBJ2-6
D gene: .
clone size: .
CDR3 protein: CASSVESGANVLTF
CDR3 DNA: TGTGCCAGCAGTGTAGAATCTGGGGCCAACGTCCTGACTTTC

V gene: TRBV5-1
J gene: TRBJ2-3
D gene: TRBD2
clone size: .
CDR3 protein: CASSLSGLAGDF
CDR3 DNA: TGCGCCAGCAGCTTGAGTGGACTAGCGGGAGATTTT

V gene: TRBV5-1
J gene: TRBJ1-1
D gene: TRBD1
clone size: .
CDR3 protein: CASSSTGLVGTEAFF
CDR3 DNA: TGCGCCAGCAGCTCGACAGGGTTGGTAGGCACTGAAGCTTTCTTT

V gene: TRBV19
J gene: TRBJ1-2
D gene: TRBD1
clone size: .
CDR3 protein: CASSTTGTGLGSGYTF
CDR3 DNA: TGTGCCAGTAGTACAACCGGGACAGGGTTAGGATCCGGCTACACCTTC